A selection of T cell receptor beta chains follows, all from one sample in a study of blood T cell repertoires in COVID-19. The method was immunoSEQ multiplex PCR; TCRdb's version includes in-frame clones alone and lacks a portion of them. Here the sample spans around 260,000 clones, 65% to 90% being singletons. Specimen: peripheral blood. The receptors originated from a man younger than 45 with active or convalescent COVID-19. Both conserved end residues are part of each CDR3. D genes are given only for firm matches. Not all rows give a size; the values are once, few, many and, for expanded clones, a class.

v_call	j_call	clone_size	d_call	cdr3_aa	cdr3_nt
TRBV5-4	TRBJ2-3	-	-	CASSFPLNYTQYF	TGTGCCAGCAGCTTTCCCCTGAACTATACGCAGTATTTT
TRBV11-2	TRBJ1-1	-	-	CASSSMAAPEAFF	TGTGCCAGCAGCTCCATGGCGGCCCCTGAAGCTTTCTTT
TRBV6-2/TRBV6-3	TRBJ2-2	-	TRBD1	CASSSGSRGRWNTGELFF	TGTGCCAGCAGTTCTGGCTCAAGGGGGCGGTGGAACACCGGGGAGCTGTTTTTT
TRBV4-3	TRBJ2-5	-	-	CASSQAGKETQYF	TGCGCCAGCAGCCAAGCAGGGAAAGAGACCCAGTACTTC
TRBV5-6	TRBJ2-7	-	-	CASRNTGSYEQYF	TGTGCCAGCAGAAACACGGGCTCCTACGAGCAGTACTTC
TRBV7-2	TRBJ1-5	-	-	CASSLSLSGPQHF	TGTGCCAGCAGCTTATCGCTTTCCGGGCCCCAGCATTTT
TRBV14	TRBJ2-2	-	-	CASSQYRGTGELFF	TGTGCCAGCAGCCAGTACCGGGGGACCGGGGAGCTGTTTTTT
TRBV9	TRBJ1-1	-	-	CASSVRGGGEAFF	TGTGCCAGCAGCGTTAGGGGAGGCGGTGAAGCTTTCTTT
TRBV18	TRBJ1-1	-	-	CASSPNRAETTEAFF	TGTGCCAGCTCACCGAACCGAGCGGAAACCACTGAAGCTTTCTTT
TRBV2	TRBJ2-1	-	TRBD2	CASSEAATSSGLYEQFF	TGTGCCAGCAGTGAAGCCGCGACTAGCTCGGGACTATACGAGCAGTTCTTC
TRBV9	TRBJ1-4	-	TRBD1	CASSITGVGEKLFF	TGTGCCAGCAGCATCACAGGGGTGGGAGAAAAACTGTTTTTT
TRBV7-9	TRBJ2-7	once	TRBD1	CASSPRGTGGHEQYF	TGTGCCAGCAGCCCACGAGGGACAGGGGGCCACGAGCAGTACTTC
TRBV11-3	TRBJ2-1	-	TRBD1	CASSFDRESYNEQFF	TGTGCCAGCAGCTTCGACAGGGAGAGCTACAATGAGCAGTTCTTC
TRBV29-1	TRBJ2-5	-	-	CSVEETTRKETQYF	TGCAGCGTTGAAGAAACGACTAGAAAAGAGACCCAGTACTTC
TRBV10-2	TRBJ2-1	-	TRBD2	CASSDPSFRGDIIEQFF	TGCGCCAGCAGTGATCCCTCGTTCCGGGGGGATATAATAGAGCAGTTCTTC
TRBV5-1	TRBJ1-1	once	TRBD1	CASAQPGTGSTSTNTEAFF	TGCGCCAGCGCCCAACCGGGGACAGGGTCTACTTCGACGAACACTGAAGCTTTCTTT
TRBV19	TRBJ2-2	-	TRBD1	CASSMGQGAEELFF	TGTGCCAGTAGTATGGGACAGGGGGCAGAGGAGCTGTTTTTT
TRBV6-2/TRBV6-3	TRBJ2-5	-	TRBD1	CASSYDPGGPEETQYF	TGTGCCAGCAGTTACGATCCAGGGGGCCCGGAAGAGACCCAGTACTTC
TRBV7-2	TRBJ2-3	-	-	CASSRWAPPDTQYF	TGTGCCAGCAGCCGGTGGGCCCCCCCAGATACGCAGTATTTT
TRBV7-9	TRBJ2-7	-	TRBD1	CASSWYRGDISYEQYF	TGTGCCAGCAGCTGGTACAGGGGGGACATCTCCTACGAGCAGTACTTC
TRBV25-1	TRBJ1-2	once	-	CASSVGVSSGGYTF	TGTGCCAGCAGTGTCGGGGTTAGCTCGGGGGGCTACACCTTC
TRBV19	TRBJ1-2	few	-	CASDGAYGYTF	TGTGCCAGCGACGGAGCCTATGGCTACACCTTC
TRBV7-2	TRBJ2-7	-	-	CASSLGSGGYEQYF	TGTGCCAGCAGCTTAGGATCCGGGGGCTACGAGCAGTACTTC
TRBV5-1	TRBJ1-2	once	-	CASSPGDGYTF	TGCGCCAGCAGCCCGGGTGATGGCTACACCTTC
TRBV7-2	TRBJ2-7	-	TRBD2	CASSVIAGTAYEQYF	TGTGCCAGCAGCGTTATAGCGGGGACGGCCTACGAGCAGTACTTC
TRBV7-8	TRBJ2-7	-	TRBD2	CASSLPAGGPPYEQYF	TGTGCCAGCAGCTTACCAGCGGGGGGCCCACCCTACGAGCAGTACTTC
TRBV15	TRBJ2-3	few	TRBD2	CATSREGLAGDTQYF	TGTGCCACCAGCAGAGAAGGGCTAGCGGGAGATACGCAGTATTTT
TRBV9	TRBJ1-1	-	TRBD1	CASSGGTGDGTEAFF	TGTGCCAGCAGCGGAGGGACAGGGGACGGCACTGAAGCTTTCTTT
TRBV30	TRBJ1-2	-	TRBD1	CACQTGGRGGYTF	TGTGCCTGCCAGACAGGGGGGAGGGGTGGCTACACCTTC
TRBV5-8	TRBJ2-7	-	TRBD1	CASSFGGQGSSYEQYF	TGTGCCAGCAGCTTTGGGGGACAGGGAAGCTCCTACGAGCAGTACTTC
TRBV18	TRBJ2-1	-	TRBD1	CASSLGQGAYEQFF	TGTGCCAGCTCGCTGGGACAGGGGGCTTATGAGCAGTTCTTC
TRBV10-3	TRBJ2-7	-	-	CAISDVGGEQYF	TGTGCCATCAGTGATGTGGGGGGCGAGCAGTACTTC
TRBV19	TRBJ2-7	-	-	CASSDRHNTYEQYF	TGTGCCAGTAGTGACCGACACAATACCTACGAGCAGTACTTC
TRBV5-1	TRBJ2-3	few	TRBD2	CASSSDSGGTDTQYF	TGCGCCAGCAGCTCGGATAGCGGGGGGACAGATACGCAGTATTTT
TRBV29-1	TRBJ2-7	-	-	CSVATGYEQYF	TGCAGCGTTGCGACGGGGTACGAGCAGTACTTC
TRBV28	TRBJ1-2	-	-	CASSLLGRGNYGYTF	TGTGCCAGCAGTTTATTGGGGAGAGGGAACTATGGCTACACCTTC
TRBV12-3/TRBV12-4	TRBJ2-1	-	TRBD2	CASRTSGTNEQFF	TGTGCCAGCAGGACTAGCGGGACTAATGAGCAGTTCTTC
TRBV29-1	TRBJ1-1	-	TRBD1	CSALDRVGTEAFF	TGCAGCGCCTTGGACAGGGTGGGCACTGAAGCTTTCTTT
TRBV19	TRBJ2-7	once	-	CASRTSRASYEQYF	TGTGCCAGTAGGACATCCCGCGCCTCCTACGAGCAGTACTTC
TRBV20-1	TRBJ1-1	-	-	CSASSGGRDTEAFF	TGCAGTGCTAGTAGCGGGGGAAGGGACACTGAAGCTTTCTTT
TRBV7-8	TRBJ2-7	-	TRBD2	CASSRGLAGSYEQYF	TGTGCCAGCAGCAGAGGACTAGCGGGGTCCTACGAGCAGTACTTC